This TCR beta chain was sequenced during a study of cytomegalovirus exposure and HLA in healthy donors. Study-level points and caveats: The authors later found most CMV-associated TCR beta chains appeared HLA-restricted. A reported reduction in N-insertions relative to the approximately 690-donor mean was seen in an Asian-associated ancestry cluster in a later analysis.

Looked up from germline, CDR1 is LNHDA and CDR2 is SQIVND (reference sequence). This CDR3 is 16 amino acids long. The germline V and J ends were trimmed by 4 bases and 4 bases, with 19 bases remaining between them. Worth noting for this clone: Its antigen is as yet unknown.

The primer mix had 60 Vbeta and 13 Jbeta primers. Under the authors' procedure: In a later analysis, around 10 million of approximately 80 million unique beta chains occurred in at least two donors. Clones were read by immunoSEQ multiplex PCR, and TCRdb kept only the in-frame ones, dropping some. V and J calls and clone size are those listed in that table; D and trimming were worked out from the DNA. The table records approximately 150,000 clones, approximately 71% of them present only once. The gene calls are TRBV19 and TRBJ2-5, with D maybe TRBD1 (6 bases). This receptor was obtained from a man between 25 and 39 years old in good health and CMV-seropositive. Input material: PBMCs. CDR3 sequence: CASSTETGWRGETQYF. Here the CDR3 DNA reads TGTGCCAGTAGTACCGAAACAGGGTGGCGAGGAGAGACCCAGTACTTC.